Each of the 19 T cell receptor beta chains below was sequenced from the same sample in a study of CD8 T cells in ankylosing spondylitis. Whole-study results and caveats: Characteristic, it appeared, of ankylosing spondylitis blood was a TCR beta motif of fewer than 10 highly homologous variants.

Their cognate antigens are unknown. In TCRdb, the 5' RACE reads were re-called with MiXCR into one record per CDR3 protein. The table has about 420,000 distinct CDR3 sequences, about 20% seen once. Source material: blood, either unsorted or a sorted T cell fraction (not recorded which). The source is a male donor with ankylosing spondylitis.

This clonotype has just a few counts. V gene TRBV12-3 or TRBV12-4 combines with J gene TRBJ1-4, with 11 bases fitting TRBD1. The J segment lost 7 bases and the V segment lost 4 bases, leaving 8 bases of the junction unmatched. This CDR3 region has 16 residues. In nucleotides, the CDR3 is TGTGCCAGCAGTTCACCCACCGGGACAGGGGGTGAAAAACTGTTTTTT. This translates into CASSSPTGTGGEKLFF.

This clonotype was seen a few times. CDR3 amino acids: CSAETGGAGTYNEQFF. The CDR3 bases are TGCAGTGCTGAGACAGGGGGCGCAGGCACCTACAATGAGCAGTTCTTC. The V gene is TRBV20-1, the J gene TRBJ2-1, with 10 bases aligning to TRBD1. Germline CDR1 is DFQATT and CDR2 is SNEGSKA (reference sequence). V was pared by 5 bases and J by 2 bases, with 9 bases of the junction left unmatched. The CDR3 covers 16 residues.

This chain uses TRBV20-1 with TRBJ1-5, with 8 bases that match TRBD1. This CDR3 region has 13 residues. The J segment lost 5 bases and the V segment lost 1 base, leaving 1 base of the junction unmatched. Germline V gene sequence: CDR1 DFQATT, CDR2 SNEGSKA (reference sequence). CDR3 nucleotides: TGCAGTGCTAGAGCGGACAGGGATCAGCCCCAGCATTTT. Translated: CSARADRDQPQHF.

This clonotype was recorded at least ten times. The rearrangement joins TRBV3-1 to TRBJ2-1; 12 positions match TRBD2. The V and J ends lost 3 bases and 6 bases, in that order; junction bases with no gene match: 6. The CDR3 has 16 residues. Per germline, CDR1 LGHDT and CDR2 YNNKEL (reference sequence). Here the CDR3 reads CASSQVRLAGVNEQFF. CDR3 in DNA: TGTGCCAGCAGCCAGGTCAGACTAGCGGGAGTCAATGAGCAGTTCTTC.

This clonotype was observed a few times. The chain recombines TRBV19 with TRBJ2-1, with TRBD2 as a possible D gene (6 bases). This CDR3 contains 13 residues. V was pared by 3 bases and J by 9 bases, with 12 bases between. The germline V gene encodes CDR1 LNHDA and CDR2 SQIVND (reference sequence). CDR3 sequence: CASSMWGRSEQFF. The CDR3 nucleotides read TGTGCCAGTAGTATGTGGGGGAGGTCTGAGCAGTTCTTC.

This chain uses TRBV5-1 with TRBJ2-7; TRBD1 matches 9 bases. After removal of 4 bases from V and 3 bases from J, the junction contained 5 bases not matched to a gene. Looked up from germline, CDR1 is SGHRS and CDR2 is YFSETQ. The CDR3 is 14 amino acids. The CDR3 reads CASSPGQGYYEQYF. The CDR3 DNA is TGCGCCAGCAGCCCTGGACAGGGGTACTACGAGCAGTACTTC.

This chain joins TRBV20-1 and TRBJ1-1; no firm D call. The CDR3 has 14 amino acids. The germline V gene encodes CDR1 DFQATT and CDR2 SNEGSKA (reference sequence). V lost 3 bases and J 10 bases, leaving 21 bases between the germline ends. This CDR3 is CSARSGSYLDTAFF. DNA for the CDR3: TGCAGTGCTAGGAGCGGGTCCTACCTAGATACAGCTTTCTTT.

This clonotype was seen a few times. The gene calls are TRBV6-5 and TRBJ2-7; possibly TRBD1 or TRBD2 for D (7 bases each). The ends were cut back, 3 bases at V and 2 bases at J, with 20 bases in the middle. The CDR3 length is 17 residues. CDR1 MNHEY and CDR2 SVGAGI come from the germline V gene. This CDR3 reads CASSYPVTGEGPYEQYF. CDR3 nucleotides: TGTGCCAGCAGTTATCCCGTTACAGGGGAGGGCCCCTACGAGCAGTACTTC.

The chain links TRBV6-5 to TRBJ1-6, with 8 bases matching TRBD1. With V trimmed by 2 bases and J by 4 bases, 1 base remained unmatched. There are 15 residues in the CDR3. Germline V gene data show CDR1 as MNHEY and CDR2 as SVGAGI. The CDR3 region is CASSYDRGYNSPLHF. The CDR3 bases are TGTGCCAGCAGTTACGACAGGGGATATAATTCACCCCTCCACTTT.

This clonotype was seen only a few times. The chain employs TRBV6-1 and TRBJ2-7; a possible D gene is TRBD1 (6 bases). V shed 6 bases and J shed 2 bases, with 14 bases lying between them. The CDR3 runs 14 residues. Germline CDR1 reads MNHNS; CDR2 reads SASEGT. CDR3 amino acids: CASSLGHQTYEQYF. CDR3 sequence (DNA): TGTGCCAGCAGCTTGGGACACCAAACCTACGAGCAGTACTTC.

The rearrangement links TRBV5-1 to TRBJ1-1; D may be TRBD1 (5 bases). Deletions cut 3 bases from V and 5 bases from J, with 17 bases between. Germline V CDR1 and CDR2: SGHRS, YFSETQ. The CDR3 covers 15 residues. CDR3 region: CASSSEQGSVTEAFF. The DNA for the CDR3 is TGCGCCAGCAGCTCGGAGCAGGGATCTGTTACTGAAGCTTTCTTT.

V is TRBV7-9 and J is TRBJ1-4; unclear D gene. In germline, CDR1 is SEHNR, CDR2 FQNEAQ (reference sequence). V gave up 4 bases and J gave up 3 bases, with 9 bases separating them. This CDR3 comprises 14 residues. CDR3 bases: TGTGCCAGCAGCTCCGGGTTCTCTAATGAAAAACTGTTTTTT. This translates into CASSSGFSNEKLFF.

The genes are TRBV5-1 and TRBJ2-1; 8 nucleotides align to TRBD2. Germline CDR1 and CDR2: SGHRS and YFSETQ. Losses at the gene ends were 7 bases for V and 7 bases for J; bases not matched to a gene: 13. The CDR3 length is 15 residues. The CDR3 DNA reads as TGCGCCAGCGGATTAGCGGGATTTCAGCCTAATGAGCAGTTCTTC. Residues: CASGLAGFQPNEQFF.

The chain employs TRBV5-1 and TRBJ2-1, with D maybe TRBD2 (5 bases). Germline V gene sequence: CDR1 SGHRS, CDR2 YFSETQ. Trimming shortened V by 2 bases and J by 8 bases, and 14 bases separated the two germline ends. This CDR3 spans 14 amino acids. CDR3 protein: CASSFTLPEDEQFF. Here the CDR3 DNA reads TGCGCCAGCAGCTTTACGTTACCGGAGGATGAGCAGTTCTTC.

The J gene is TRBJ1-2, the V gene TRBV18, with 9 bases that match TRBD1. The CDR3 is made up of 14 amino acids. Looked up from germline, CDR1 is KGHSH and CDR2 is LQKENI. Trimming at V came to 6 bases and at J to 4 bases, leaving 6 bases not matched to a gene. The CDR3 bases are TGTGCCAGCTCTCGACAGGGGGGAGCCTATGGCTACACCTTC. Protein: CASSRQGGAYGYTF.

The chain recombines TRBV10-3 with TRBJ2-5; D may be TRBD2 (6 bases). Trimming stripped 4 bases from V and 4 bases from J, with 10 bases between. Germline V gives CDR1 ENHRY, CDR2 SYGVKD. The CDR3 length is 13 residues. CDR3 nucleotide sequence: TGTGCCATCAGTGGACTAGGAGGAGAGACCCAGTACTTC. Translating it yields CAISGLGGETQYF.

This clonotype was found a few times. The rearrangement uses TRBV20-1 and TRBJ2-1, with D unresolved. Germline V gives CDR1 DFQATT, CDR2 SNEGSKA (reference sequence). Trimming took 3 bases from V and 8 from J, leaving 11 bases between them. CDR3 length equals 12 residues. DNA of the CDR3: TGCAGTGCTAGGGACGGTCGAGATGAGCAGTTCTTC. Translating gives CSARDGRDEQFF.

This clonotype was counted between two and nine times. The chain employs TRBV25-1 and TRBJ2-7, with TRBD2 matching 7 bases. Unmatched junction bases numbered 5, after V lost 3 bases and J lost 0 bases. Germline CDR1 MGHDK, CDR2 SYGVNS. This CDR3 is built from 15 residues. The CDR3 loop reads CASSEAGVNSYEQYF. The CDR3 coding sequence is TGTGCCAGCAGTGAGGCGGGAGTTAACTCCTACGAGCAGTACTTC.

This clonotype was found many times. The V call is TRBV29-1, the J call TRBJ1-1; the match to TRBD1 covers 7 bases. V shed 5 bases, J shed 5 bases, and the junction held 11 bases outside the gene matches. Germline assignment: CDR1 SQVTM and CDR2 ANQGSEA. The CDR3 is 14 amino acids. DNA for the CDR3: TGCAGCGTTAACCCGGTGACAGGGCAAACTGAAGCTTTCTTT. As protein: CSVNPVTGQTEAFF.